This T cell receptor beta chain originates from a study of tumor-infiltrating lymphocytes in primary liver carcinoma. General study points: The difference in top-250-clone fraction between tumors and blood was significant, favoring tumors (p = 0.039).

Each 20-30 mg portion of unsorted bulk tissue served as the source for co-extraction of RNA and DNA. Synthesis of TCR beta cDNA was carried out from approximately 0.55 ug total RNA with a constant-region primer. Slightly modified ARM-PCR, run as three nested multiplex PCR rounds, produced the TCR beta libraries. With TRBV1-TRBV30 forward primers and a C-beta reverse primer, the first two PCR rounds were run for roughly 9 cycles each. TCRdb recomputed calls from the multiplex PCR reads with MiXCR, one row per CDR3 protein. The sample holds 100,000 or so distinct CDR3 sequences, roughly 69% seen once. Comment on this clonotype: Its antigen remains unidentified. This may come from a read error, since a much larger clone is one base off.

Germline CDR1 and CDR2: SGHTS and YDEGEE. The CDR3 has 16 residues. V was trimmed by 0 bases and J by 3 bases, leaving 13 bases between them. The chain links TRBV5-8 to TRBJ2-1, with D perhaps TRBD1 (6 bases). The receptor's source is a woman aged 60-75 years with primary liver carcinoma and hepatitis B virus infection. Material for sequencing was liver tumor tissue from sampling region 5. Subset: tumor region T5, tumor centre. CDR3 region: CASSLEGDAYYNEQFF. In DNA, the CDR3 is TGTGCCAGCAGCTTGGAGGGGGACGCCTACTACAATGAGCAGTTCTTC.